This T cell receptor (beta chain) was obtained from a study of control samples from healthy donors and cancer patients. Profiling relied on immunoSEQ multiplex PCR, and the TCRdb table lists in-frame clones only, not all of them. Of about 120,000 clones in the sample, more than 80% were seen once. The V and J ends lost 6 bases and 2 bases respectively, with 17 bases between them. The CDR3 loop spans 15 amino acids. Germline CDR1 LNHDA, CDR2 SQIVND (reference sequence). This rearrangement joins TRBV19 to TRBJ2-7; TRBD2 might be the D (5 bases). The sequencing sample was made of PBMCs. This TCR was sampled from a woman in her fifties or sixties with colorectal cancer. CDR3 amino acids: CASRPRGSDAYEQYF. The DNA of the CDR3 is TGTGCCAGTAGACCCCGGGGTAGCGACGCCTACGAGCAGTACTTC.